This T cell receptor beta chain was sequenced for a study of cytomegalovirus exposure and HLA in healthy donors. Background on the study: Genotyping of nearly 400 donors showed that around 85% belonged to the Caucasian-associated ancestry cluster. Study outcomes and limitations: Later work associated approximately 17,000 TCR beta sequences with HLA alleles at 0.05 false discovery rate. CMV serostatus alone was available as immune exposure information.

Per the germline V gene, CDR1 is WNHNN and CDR2 is SYGVQD (reference sequence). The CDR3 runs to 16 residues. Trimming pared 4 bases from V and 3 bases from J, leaving 17 bases between. The PCR had 60 Vbeta and 13 Jbeta primers. This table comes from immunoSEQ multiplex PCR, and its TCRdb copy is limited to in-frame clones, with some not included. The table has approximately 100,000 clones, under 65% seen once. About this clone: As yet, its antigen is unknown.

This TCR was recovered from a man aged 55 to 70 in good health and CMV-seronegative. Sequenced: PBMCs. This sequence joins TRBV10-1 and TRBJ2-3; D might be TRBD1 (5 bases). The CDR3 spells CASSGGKGAVTDTQYF. In DNA, the CDR3 is TGCGCCAGCAGTGGAGGAAAAGGGGCTGTGACAGATACGCAGTATTTT.